This is a list of T cell receptor beta chains from one sample in a study of TIL therapy for anti-PD-1-resistant metastatic lung cancer. Only in-frame clones appear in the TCRdb table, and some are missing; sequencing was by immunoSEQ multiplex PCR. The table has about 47,000 clones, just over 85% seen once. The material sequenced was blood, taken at baseline. The receptors derive from a person between 30 and 80 years old with non-small cell lung cancer. Each CDR3 is given without its conserved first and last residue. Where a row states a size, it is once, few, many or the class of an expanded clone; other rows omit it.

j_gene	abundance	v_gene	CDR3aa
TRBJ2-7	.	TRBV7-9	ASSRLGTGEDEQY
TRBJ1-5	.	TRBV27	ASSPQGARQPQH
TRBJ1-1	.	TRBV10-3	AISERRTGNTEAF
TRBJ2-1	.	TRBV3-1/TRBV3-2	ASSQEPNSYNEQF
TRBJ1-6	.	TRBV27	ASSGTALSPLH
TRBJ1-2	.	TRBV3-1/TRBV3-2	ASSSGGWGYT
TRBJ2-1	.	TRBV27	ASSRGTGPNEQF
TRBJ1-3	.	TRBV5-8	ASSADGGSGNTIY
TRBJ1-1	.	TRBV12-3/TRBV12-4	ASRTGVTSWGF
TRBJ2-1	.	TRBV6-1	ASSEALASYNEQF
TRBJ1-2	.	TRBV28	AAAGIFNGYT
TRBJ2-5	few	TRBV18	ASSPIPYRGHPQETQY
TRBJ2-7	.	TRBV5-1	ASSPNSYEQY
TRBJ1-2	once	TRBV7-2	ASSLGSAVANYGYT
TRBJ2-1	once	TRBV6-5	AIAGTSGTYNEQF
TRBJ2-7	once	TRBV5-1	ASSDPGLAPYEQY
TRBJ2-7	.	TRBV18	ASSPPGTGGPYEQY
TRBJ1-4	.	TRBV7-8	ASSLGRSTDGNEKLF
TRBJ2-1	.	TRBV25-1	ASSEPRGTSGGRV
TRBJ2-1	.	TRBV5-4	ASSPGTRPHEQF
TRBJ2-5	.	TRBV6-6	ATLSPLGHQETQY
TRBJ2-1	few	TRBV28	ASKPRGQPRRSYNEQF
TRBJ2-2	.	TRBV12-3/TRBV12-4	ASSPRNTGELF
TRBJ2-2	medium-sized	TRBV7-9	ASSSGGTGELF
TRBJ2-7	.	TRBV9	ASSVGGGRGEQY
TRBJ2-3	.	TRBV6-5	AGGRPGYTDTQY
TRBJ1-1	.	TRBV18	ASSPPSGYDTEAF
TRBJ2-3	.	TRBV28	ASSLTLAARLADTQY
TRBJ2-3	once	TRBV28	ASSLPMTSASDTQY
TRBJ2-3	.	TRBV29-1	SVGVGQASTDTQY
TRBJ2-1	.	TRBV5-1	ASSLPTAYNEQF
TRBJ1-2	.	TRBV19	ASSPPVGGTPRNYGYT
TRBJ2-2	few	TRBV10-2	ASRDPPNGELF
TRBJ1-3	.	TRBV21-1	ASSKTVPGNTIY
TRBJ2-5	.	TRBV7-2	ASSLSGTPGGQETQY
TRBJ1-4	.	TRBV28	ASSFRVSNEKLF
TRBJ2-2	.	TRBV19	ASSMRTGASTGELF
TRBJ1-2	.	TRBV10-3	AITSGVGGYT
TRBJ2-5	.	TRBV7-9	ASSLGGLGPETQY
TRBJ2-3	medium-sized	TRBV6-2/TRBV6-3	ASSILPGQGADTQY
TRBJ1-4	.	TRBV7-9	ASSLVTGEVEKLF
TRBJ1-6	.	TRBV27	ASSPQGAYGSYNSPLH
TRBJ1-4	.	TRBV6-5	ASRDMGNEKLF
TRBJ1-6	.	TRBV5-1	ASSLAGTGRSPLH
TRBJ2-3	.	TRBV29-1	GLTGGIGDTQY
TRBJ2-5	.	TRBV9	ASSVAGVQETQY
TRBJ2-2	.	TRBV6-4	ASDPRAGGDTGELF
TRBJ2-2	.	TRBV28	ASSLSGNTGELF
TRBJ2-3	.	TRBV2	ASTGGDTQY
TRBJ2-3	.	TRBV7-2	ASSLAGNADTQY
TRBJ1-4	.	TRBV9	ASSVDRGDEKLF
TRBJ1-2	.	TRBV2	ASSVGTNYGYT
TRBJ2-2	few	TRBV5-1	ASSLAPPGVGGELF
TRBJ2-1	.	TRBV30	AWSVGLAGVNEQF
TRBJ2-5	.	TRBV28	ASSAPGLPETQY
TRBJ2-7	.	TRBV5-6	ASSWRLAELYEQY
TRBJ2-7	medium-sized	TRBV27	ASSLRAREGEQY
TRBJ2-3	.	TRBV7-2	ASSSSYLAVSGTDTQY
TRBJ1-6	.	TRBV27	ASSSRQVWDSPLH
TRBJ2-7	.	TRBV27	ASSFGTSGYEQY